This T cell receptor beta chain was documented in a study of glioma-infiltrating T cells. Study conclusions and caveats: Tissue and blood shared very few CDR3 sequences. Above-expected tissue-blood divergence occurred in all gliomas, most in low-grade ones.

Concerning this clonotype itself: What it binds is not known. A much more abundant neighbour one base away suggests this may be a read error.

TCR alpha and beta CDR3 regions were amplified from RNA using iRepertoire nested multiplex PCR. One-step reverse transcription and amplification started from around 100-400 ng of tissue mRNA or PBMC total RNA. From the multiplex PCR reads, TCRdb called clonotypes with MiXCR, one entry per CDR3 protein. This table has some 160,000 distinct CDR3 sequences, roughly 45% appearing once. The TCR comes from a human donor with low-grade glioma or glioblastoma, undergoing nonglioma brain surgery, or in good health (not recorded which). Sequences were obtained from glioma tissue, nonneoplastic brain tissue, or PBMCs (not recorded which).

CDR3 coding DNA: TGTGCCAGCAGCTTTGGGACAGTGCCTAACGAGCAGTACTTC. Residues: CASSFGTVPNEQYF. V is TRBV11-2 and J is TRBJ2-7; 7 positions match TRBD1. Germline CDR1 reads SGHAT; CDR2 reads FQNNGV. Losses at the gene ends were 3 bases for V and 5 bases for J; bases not matched to a gene: 7. The CDR3 runs to 14 residues.